This T cell receptor (beta chain) derives from a study of blood T cell repertoires in COVID-19. Study overall: PBMCs, B-cell-depleted T cells, or T cells were the source of the cDNA or gDNA that made up the material.

Method: immunoSEQ multiplex PCR; TCRdb's copy keeps in-frame clones and lacks some. The table lists about 220,000 clones, more than 85% of them singletons. The CDR3 totals 13 residues. The J segment lost 4 bases and the V segment lost 5 bases, leaving 2 bases of the junction unmatched. CDR1 is GTSNPN, CDR2 SVGIG, per germline (reference sequence). Sequenced material: peripheral blood. This TCR derives from a man aged 40-49 years with active or convalescent COVID-19. The rearrangement joins TRBV30 to TRBJ1-5; 10 nucleotides match TRBD1. The CDR3 bases are TGTGCCTGGCGGACAGGGGGGAATCAGCCCCAGCATTTT. Encoded protein: CAWRTGGNQPQHF.